These 9 T cell receptor beta chains originate from one sample sequenced in a study of post-analysis software for immune sequencing data. Incorporated into the TCR beta cDNA libraries were unique molecular identifiers, which served to reduce PCR and sequencing biases. TCRdb reanalysed the PCR reads using MiXCR and keeps one entry per CDR3 protein. The table includes over 700,000 distinct CDR3 sequences, less than 35% detected once. No antigens are known for them. Study-wide findings and caveats: Patients carried roughly five TRBV segments more frequently than controls did, and TRBV5-6, TRBV5-1 and TRBV20-1 were among them.

Material for sequencing was blood. Every receptor here comes from a girl aged 10-17 years with multiple sclerosis.

This clonotype showed up just a few times. Relative to the germline gene, one junction end is altered; a read error may explain this. This chain connects TRBV10-3 to TRBJ2-7; D is uncertain. Germline CDR1 is ENHRY and CDR2 is SYGVKD. This CDR3 is 16 amino acids long. This CDR3 reads CAISERDVGLTYERYF. Written as DNA, the CDR3 is TGTGCCATCAGTGAGAGGGATGTTGGCCTGACCTACGAGCGGTACTTC.

This clonotype has more than one count but fewer than ten. V gene TRBV20-1 combines with J gene TRBJ2-5; D is perhaps TRBD1 (6 bases). V gave up 0 bases and J gave up 1 base, with 18 bases separating them. The CDR3 is made up of 17 amino acids. Germline CDR1 is DFQATT and CDR2 is SNEGSKA (reference sequence). CDR3 in DNA: TGCAGTGCTAGAGATAAGGCTCTTGGACAGAGCCAAGAGACCCAGTACTTC. Protein product: CSARDKALGQSQETQYF.

The V call is TRBV6-5, the J call TRBJ1-6; D ambiguous. This CDR3 is 17 amino acids long. From germline, CDR1 is MNHEY and CDR2 SVGAGI. V was pared by 2 bases and J by 1 base, with 12 bases between. In DNA form, the CDR3 reads TGTGCCAGCAGTTACGGCTCAGTAACTTCCTATAATTCACCCCTCCACTTT. Encoded protein: CASSYGSVTSYNSPLHF.

This chain connects TRBV12-3 or TRBV12-4 to TRBJ1-5; 7 bases agree with TRBD1. V lost 6 bases to trimming and J lost 4 bases; unmatched junction nucleotides: 3. The CDR3 consists of 13 residues. The DNA of the CDR3 is TGTGCCAGCAGGCGGGACAGAAATCAGCCCCAGCATTTT. Its protein is CASRRDRNQPQHF.

The rearrangement uses TRBV29-1 and TRBJ2-5, with D maybe TRBD2 (6 bases). The CDR3 loop spans 15 amino acids. The V gene lost 5 bases and the J gene lost 5 bases, with 21 bases spanning the gap. Germline V gene data show CDR1 as SQVTM and CDR2 as ANQGSEA. The CDR3 DNA follows: TGCAGCGTTTACGCTCCGGACGGGGGACCCGAGACCCAGTACTTC. Translated, it gives CSVYAPDGGPETQYF.

V is TRBV4-1 and J is TRBJ2-7; TRBD2 matches at 9 bases. TRBJ2-5 matches the DNA end more closely, so the J call is doubtful. This CDR3 is built from 16 residues. Germline V gene sequence: CDR1 MGHRA, CDR2 YSYEKL. The DNA of the CDR3 is TGCGCCAGCAGCCACGGTCCGGGACTAGCTTCTCAGACCCAGTACTTC. Translated: CASSHGPGLASQTQYF.

This clonotype came up a few times. The chain combines TRBV20-1 with TRBJ2-5, with 16 bases identical to TRBD2. CDR3 length: 17 residues. Germline loops: CDR1 DFQATT, CDR2 SNEGSKA (reference sequence). Trimming removed 0 bases from V and 11 bases from J; junction bases left unmatched: 12. The CDR3 coding sequence is TGCAGTGCTAGAGATCAGGGGACTAGCGGGAGGGCCCGGGAGCAGTACTTC. Residues: CSARDQGTSGRAREQYF.

This clonotype was seen more than once but under ten times. The chain employs TRBV20-1 and TRBJ2-1, with 9 bases matching TRBD1. Germline loops: CDR1 DFQATT, CDR2 SNEGSKA (reference sequence). J lost 7 bases, V lost 2 bases, and 9 bases had no gene match. This CDR3 is built from 15 residues. The CDR3, as DNA: TGCAGTGCTAGAATACCGGGACAGGGTAAGAATGAGCAGTTCTTC. Protein: CSARIPGQGKNEQFF.

This chain connects TRBV3-1 to TRBJ1-2, with a tentative D call TRBD1 (6 bases). Trimming removed 1 base from V and 4 bases from J, with 16 bases in between. Germline CDR1 and CDR2: LGHDT and YNNKEL (reference sequence). This CDR3 is built from 16 residues. This CDR3 reads CASSQGPSGGLYGYTF. CDR3 DNA sequence: TGTGCCAGCAGCCAAGGCCCTTCCGGGGGGCTCTATGGCTACACCTTC.